This paragraph covers one T cell receptor (beta chain) sequence. Its target is unknown. The read stops 3 residues short of the end of the CDR3; the missing end is completed from the germline J gene. This table comes from immunoSEQ multiplex PCR, and its TCRdb copy is limited to in-frame clones, with some not included. This sample's clone table lists 50,000 or so clones. The data belong to a study of Tregs in tolerant kidney transplant recipients. The study, taken as a whole, reports: For some patients, primers changed over time, blocking nucleotide-level comparison.

The CDR3 totals 15 residues. Trimming removed 10 bases from V and 1 base from J, with 16 bases in between. CDR1 is MNHEY and CDR2 is SVGEGT in the germline V gene. CD4+CD25+CD127- Tregs, CD4+CD25- non-Tregs, CD4 and CD8 cells were sorted. Here the sequenced sample was CD4+ T cells from blood, taken before the transplant. The TCR comes from a human donor who received a combined kidney and bone marrow transplant. The chain employs TRBV6-2 or TRBV6-3 and TRBJ2-2, with D perhaps TRBD2 (7 bases). The covered CDR3 bases are TGTGCCACCTTTGAGGGGGGGAGGAACACCGGGGAG. This translates into CATFEGGRNTGE. The complete CDR3 protein is CATFEGGRNTGELFF.